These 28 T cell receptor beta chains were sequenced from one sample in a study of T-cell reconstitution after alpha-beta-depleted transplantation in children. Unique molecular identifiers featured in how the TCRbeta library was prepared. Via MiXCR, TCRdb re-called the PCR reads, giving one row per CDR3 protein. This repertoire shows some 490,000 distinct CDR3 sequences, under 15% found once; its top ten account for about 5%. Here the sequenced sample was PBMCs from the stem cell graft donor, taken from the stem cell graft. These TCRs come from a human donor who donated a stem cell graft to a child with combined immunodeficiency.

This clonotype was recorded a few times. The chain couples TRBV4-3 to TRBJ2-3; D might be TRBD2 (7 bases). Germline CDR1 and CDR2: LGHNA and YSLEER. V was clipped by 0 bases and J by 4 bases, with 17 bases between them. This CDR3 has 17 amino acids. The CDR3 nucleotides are TGCGCCAGCAGCCAAGACTCGGCGGGGGCCGCGGCAGATACGCAGTATTTT. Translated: CASSQDSAGAAADTQYF.

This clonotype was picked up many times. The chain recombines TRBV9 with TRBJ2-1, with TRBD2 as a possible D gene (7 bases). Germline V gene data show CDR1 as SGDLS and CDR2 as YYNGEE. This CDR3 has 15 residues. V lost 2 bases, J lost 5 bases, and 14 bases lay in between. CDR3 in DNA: TGTGCCAGCAGCGTTGAGGGGGGGGACCACAATGAGCAGTTCTTC. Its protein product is CASSVEGGDHNEQFF.

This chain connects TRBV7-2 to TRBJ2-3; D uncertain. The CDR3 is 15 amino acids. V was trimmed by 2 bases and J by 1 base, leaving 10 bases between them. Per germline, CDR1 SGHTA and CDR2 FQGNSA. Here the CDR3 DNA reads TGTGCCAGCAGCTTATCTTCCTGGGGCACAGATACGCAGTATTTT. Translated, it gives CASSLSSWGTDTQYF.

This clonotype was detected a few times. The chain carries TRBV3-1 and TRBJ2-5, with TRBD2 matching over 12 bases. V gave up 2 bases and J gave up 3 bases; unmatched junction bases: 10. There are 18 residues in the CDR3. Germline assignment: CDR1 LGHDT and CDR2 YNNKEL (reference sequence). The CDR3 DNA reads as TGTGCCAGCAGCCAAAGACTAGCGGGGGTGGTGAGGGAAGAGACCCAGTACTTC. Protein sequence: CASSQRLAGVVREETQYF.

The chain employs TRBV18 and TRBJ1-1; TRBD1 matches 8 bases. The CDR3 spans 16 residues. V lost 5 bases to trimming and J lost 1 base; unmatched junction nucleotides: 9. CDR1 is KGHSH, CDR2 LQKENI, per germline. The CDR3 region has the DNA TGTGCCAGCTCAATCCTCCGACAGGGGCAGAACACTGAAGCTTTCTTT. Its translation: CASSILRQGQNTEAFF.

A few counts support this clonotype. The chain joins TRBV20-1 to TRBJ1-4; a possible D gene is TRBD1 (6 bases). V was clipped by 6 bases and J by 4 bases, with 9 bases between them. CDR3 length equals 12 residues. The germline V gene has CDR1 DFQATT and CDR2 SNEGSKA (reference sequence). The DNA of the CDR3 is TGCAGTGCCCGGACAGATAATGAAAAACTGTTTTTT. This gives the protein CSARTDNEKLFF.

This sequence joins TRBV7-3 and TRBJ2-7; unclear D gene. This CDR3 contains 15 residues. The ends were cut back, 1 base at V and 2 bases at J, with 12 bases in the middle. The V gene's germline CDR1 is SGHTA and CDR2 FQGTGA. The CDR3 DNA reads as TGTGCCAGCAGCTTAATCGCGGCTACCGCCTACGAGCAGTACTTC. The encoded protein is CASSLIAATAYEQYF.

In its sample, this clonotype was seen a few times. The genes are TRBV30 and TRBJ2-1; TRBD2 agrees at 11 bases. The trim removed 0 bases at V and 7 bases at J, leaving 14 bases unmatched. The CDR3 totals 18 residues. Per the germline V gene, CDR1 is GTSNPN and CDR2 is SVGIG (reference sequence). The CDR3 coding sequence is TGTGCCTGGAGTGTACTAATTGGAGGGACTAGCGGTCGGAATGAGCAGTTCTTC. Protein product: CAWSVLIGGTSGRNEQFF.

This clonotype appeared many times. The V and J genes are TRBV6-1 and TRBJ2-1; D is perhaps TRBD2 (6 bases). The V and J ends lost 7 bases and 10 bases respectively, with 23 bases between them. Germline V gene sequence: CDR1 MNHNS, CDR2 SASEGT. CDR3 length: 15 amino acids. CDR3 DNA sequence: TGTGCCAGCATCCGGGGACTGGGAGATGGTGGAGAGCAGTTCTTC. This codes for CASIRGLGDGGEQFF.

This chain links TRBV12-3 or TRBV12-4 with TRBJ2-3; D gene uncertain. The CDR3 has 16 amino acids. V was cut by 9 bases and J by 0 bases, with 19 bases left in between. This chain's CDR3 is CASSRPRGYSTDTQYF. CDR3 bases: TGTGCCAGTAGTAGACCCCGAGGCTACAGCACAGATACGCAGTATTTT.

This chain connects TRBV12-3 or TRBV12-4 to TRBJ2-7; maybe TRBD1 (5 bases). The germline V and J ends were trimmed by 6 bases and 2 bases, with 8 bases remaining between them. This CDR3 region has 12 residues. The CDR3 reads CASRRRAYEQYF. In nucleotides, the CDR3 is TGTGCCAGCAGGCGCAGGGCCTACGAGCAGTACTTC.

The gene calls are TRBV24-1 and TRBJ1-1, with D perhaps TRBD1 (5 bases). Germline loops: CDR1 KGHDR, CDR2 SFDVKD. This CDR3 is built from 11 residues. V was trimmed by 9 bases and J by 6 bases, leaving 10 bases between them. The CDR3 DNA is TGTGCCACCCGCGGGGACGCTGAAGCTTTCTTT. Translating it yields CATRGDAEAFF.

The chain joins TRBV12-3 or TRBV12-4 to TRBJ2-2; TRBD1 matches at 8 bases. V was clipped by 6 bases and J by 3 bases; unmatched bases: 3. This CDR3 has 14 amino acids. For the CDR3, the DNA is TGTGCCAGCAGAAACAGGGGGGACACCGGGGAGCTGTTTTTT. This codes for CASRNRGDTGELFF.

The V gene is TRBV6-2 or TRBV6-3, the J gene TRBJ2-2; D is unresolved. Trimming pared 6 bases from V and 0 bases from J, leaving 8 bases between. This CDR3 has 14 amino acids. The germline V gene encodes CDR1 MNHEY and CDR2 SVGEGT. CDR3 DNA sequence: TGTGCCAGCAGCTGGCAATCGAACACCGGGGAGCTGTTTTTT. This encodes CASSWQSNTGELFF.

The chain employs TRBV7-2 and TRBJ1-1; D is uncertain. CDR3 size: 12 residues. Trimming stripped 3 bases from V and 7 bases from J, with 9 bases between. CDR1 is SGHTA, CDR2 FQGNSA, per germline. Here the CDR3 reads CASSFGRSEAFF. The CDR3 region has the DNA TGTGCCAGCAGCTTCGGACGGAGTGAAGCTTTCTTT.

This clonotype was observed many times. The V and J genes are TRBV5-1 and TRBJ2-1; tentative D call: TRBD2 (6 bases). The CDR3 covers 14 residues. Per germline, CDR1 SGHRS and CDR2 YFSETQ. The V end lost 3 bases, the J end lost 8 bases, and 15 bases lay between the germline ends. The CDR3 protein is CASSWGLDSDEQFF. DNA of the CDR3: TGCGCCAGCAGCTGGGGACTCGACAGCGATGAGCAGTTCTTC.

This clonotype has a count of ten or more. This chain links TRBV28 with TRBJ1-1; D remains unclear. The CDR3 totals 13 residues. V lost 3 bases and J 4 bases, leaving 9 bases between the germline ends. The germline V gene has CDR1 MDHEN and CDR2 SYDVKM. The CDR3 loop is CASSFWGGTEAFF. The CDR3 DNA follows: TGTGCCAGCAGTTTTTGGGGTGGCACTGAAGCTTTCTTT.

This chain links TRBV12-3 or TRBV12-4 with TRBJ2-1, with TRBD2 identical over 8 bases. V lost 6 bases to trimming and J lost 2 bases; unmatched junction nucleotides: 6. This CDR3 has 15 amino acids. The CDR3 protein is CASRPLAVPYNEQFF. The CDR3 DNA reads TGTGCCAGCAGACCACTAGCGGTCCCCTACAATGAGCAGTTCTTC.

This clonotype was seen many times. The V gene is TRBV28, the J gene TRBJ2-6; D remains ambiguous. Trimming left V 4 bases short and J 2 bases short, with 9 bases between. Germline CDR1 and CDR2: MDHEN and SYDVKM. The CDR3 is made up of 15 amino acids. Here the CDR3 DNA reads TGTGCCAGCAGTTCCTTCAGAGCTGGGGCCAACGTCCTGACTTTC. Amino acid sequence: CASSSFRAGANVLTF.

CDR3 DNA sequence: TGCGCCAGCAGCCAAGGGACAGGGATGTACAATGAGCAGTTCTTC. Encoded protein: CASSQGTGMYNEQFF. The gene calls are TRBV4-3 and TRBJ2-1; TRBD1 agrees at 8 bases. This CDR3 has 15 residues. The germline CDR1 and CDR2 sequences are LGHNA and YSLEER. The J segment lost 4 bases and the V segment lost 1 base, leaving 3 bases of the junction unmatched.

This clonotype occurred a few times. CDR3 in DNA: TGTGCCAGCAGCGCAGGCTACAGAAGTAATAATTCACCCCTCCACTTT. Amino acid sequence: CASSAGYRSNNSPLHF. The V call is TRBV7-8, the J call TRBJ1-6; D is uncertain. This CDR3 has 16 residues. Per the germline V gene, CDR1 is SGHVS and CDR2 is FQNEAQ. The V and J ends lost 5 bases and 5 bases respectively, with 16 bases between them.

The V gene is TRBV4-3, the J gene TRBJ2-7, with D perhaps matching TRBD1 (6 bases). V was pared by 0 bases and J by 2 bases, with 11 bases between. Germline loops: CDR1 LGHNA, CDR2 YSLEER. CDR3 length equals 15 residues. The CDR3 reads CASSQEGDKAYEQYF. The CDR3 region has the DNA TGCGCCAGCAGCCAAGAGGGGGACAAAGCCTACGAGCAGTACTTC.

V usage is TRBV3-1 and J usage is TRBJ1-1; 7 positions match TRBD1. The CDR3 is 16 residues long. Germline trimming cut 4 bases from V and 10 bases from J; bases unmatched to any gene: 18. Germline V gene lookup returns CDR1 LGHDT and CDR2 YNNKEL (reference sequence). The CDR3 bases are TGTGCCAGCAGCCCCAACCTGAGGGGACAGCTATCAATAGCTTTCTTT. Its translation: CASSPNLRGQLSIAFF.

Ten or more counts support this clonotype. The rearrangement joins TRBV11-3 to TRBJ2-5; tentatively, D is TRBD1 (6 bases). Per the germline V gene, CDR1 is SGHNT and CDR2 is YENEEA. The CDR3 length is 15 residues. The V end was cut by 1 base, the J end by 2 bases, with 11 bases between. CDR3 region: CASSLGGTSQETQYF. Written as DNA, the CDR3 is TGTGCCAGCAGCTTAGGAGGGACATCGCAAGAGACCCAGTACTTC.

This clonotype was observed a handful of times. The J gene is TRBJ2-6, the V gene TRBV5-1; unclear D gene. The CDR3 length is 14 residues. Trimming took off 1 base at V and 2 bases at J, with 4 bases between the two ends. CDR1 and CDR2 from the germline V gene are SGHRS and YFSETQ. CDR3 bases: TGCGCCAGCAGCTTGTGGACTGGGGCCAACGTCCTGACTTTC. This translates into CASSLWTGANVLTF.

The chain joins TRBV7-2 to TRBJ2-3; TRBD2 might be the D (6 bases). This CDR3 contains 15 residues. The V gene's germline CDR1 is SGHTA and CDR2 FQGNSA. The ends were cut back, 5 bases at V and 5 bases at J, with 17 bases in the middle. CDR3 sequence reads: CASSPRPGVEDTQYF. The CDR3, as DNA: TGTGCCAGCAGCCCGCGGCCGGGAGTAGAAGATACGCAGTATTTT.

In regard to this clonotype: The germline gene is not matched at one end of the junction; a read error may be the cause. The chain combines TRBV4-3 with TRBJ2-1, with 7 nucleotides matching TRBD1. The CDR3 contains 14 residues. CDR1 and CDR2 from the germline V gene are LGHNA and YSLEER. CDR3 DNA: TGCGCCAGCAGCCAGACAGGGTCCTACAGTGAGCAGTTCTTC. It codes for CASSQTGSYSEQFF.

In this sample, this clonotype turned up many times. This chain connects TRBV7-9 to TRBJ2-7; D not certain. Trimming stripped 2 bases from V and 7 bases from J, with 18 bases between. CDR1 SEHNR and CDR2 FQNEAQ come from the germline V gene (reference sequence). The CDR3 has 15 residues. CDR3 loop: CASSLTGPGSWEQYF. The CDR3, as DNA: TGTGCCAGCAGCTTAACGGGCCCCGGCTCCTGGGAGCAGTACTTC.